This T cell receptor beta chain originates from a study of T cell changes during pregnancy in multiple sclerosis. The CDR3 is 13 residues long. Per the germline V gene, CDR1 is LGHNA and CDR2 is YSLEER. With 3 bases clipped from V and 9 bases from J, the junction kept 5 bases outside the gene matches. Here immunoSEQ multiplex PCR was the method, and the copy in TCRdb shows in-frame clones only, minus some. This sample carries about 44,000 clones, roughly 96% of them seen once, and the ten largest clones take 0.89%. Sequences were derived from peripheral blood, sampled in the second trimester of pregnancy. The genes are TRBV4-3 and TRBJ1-3; 7 bases map to TRBD1. This receptor was taken from a female donor with multiple sclerosis, enrolled in a pregnancy study. This chain's CDR3 is CASSQHRDSTIYF. The CDR3 DNA reads TGCGCCAGCAGCCAGCACAGGGACAGCACCATATATTTT.